The 8 T cell receptor beta chains presented below share a single source sample, sequenced in a study of shared clonotypes between healthy human individuals. Sequencing used immunoSEQ multiplex PCR; TCRdb keeps in-frame clones, though not all of them. Seen here are roughly 1,600,000 clones, approximately 98.5% observed once, and the top ten hold about 0.35%. Sequences were obtained from naive CD4+ T cells sorted from blood. Described subset: CD45RA+ positively selected. These receptor sequences come from a man aged 25-40 years in good health.

As to this clone: In the same sample, other DNA sequences code for this CDR3. V is TRBV30 and J is TRBJ2-1; tentative D call: TRBD1 (5 bases). Germline assignment: CDR1 GTSNPN and CDR2 SVGIG (reference sequence). Trimming took 0 bases from V and 9 from J, leaving 12 bases between them. The CDR3 extends over 13 amino acids. CDR3 bases: TGTGCCTGGAGTGTACTTGGAAGGGGTGAGCAGTTCTTC. Translated, it gives CAWSVLGRGEQFF.

This chain uses TRBV14 with TRBJ2-2; D not resolved. Germline assignment: CDR1 SGHDN and CDR2 FVKESK. V was pared by 4 bases and J by 6 bases, with 9 bases between. CDR3 length equals 13 residues. The CDR3 nucleotides read TGTGCCAGCAGCCCTACGATAGCCGGGGAGCTGTTTTTT. Translated: CASSPTIAGELFF.

This clone was recorded once. The chain employs TRBV18 and TRBJ1-2; tentatively, D is TRBD1 (5 bases). The germline V gene encodes CDR1 KGHSH and CDR2 LQKENI. Trimming cost V 2 bases and J 2 bases, with 12 bases left between them. This CDR3 has 15 residues. CDR3 protein: CASSPALGENYGYTF. For the CDR3, the DNA is TGTGCCAGCTCACCAGCCTTGGGGGAAAACTATGGCTACACCTTC.

This clone was recorded once. CDR3 DNA sequence: TGTGCCAGCACCCCCGGGCTAGCGGGCTACGAGCAGTACTTC. As protein: CASTPGLAGYEQYF. V is TRBV13 and J is TRBJ2-7, with 8 bases that match TRBD2. This CDR3 contains 14 residues. The V segment lost 7 bases and the J segment 3 bases; nucleotides outside the gene matches: 8. Germline CDR1 and CDR2: PRHDT and FYEKMQ (reference sequence).

The chain employs TRBV30 and TRBJ1-5; the D is unclear. Germline lookup yields CDR1 GTSNPN and CDR2 SVGIG (reference sequence). V was cut by 2 bases and J by 3 bases, with 8 bases left in between. The CDR3 extends over 13 amino acids. The CDR3 loop is CAWSTTDNQPQHF. The CDR3 DNA follows: TGTGCCTGGAGTACGACGGACAATCAGCCCCAGCATTTT.

The rearrangement links TRBV10-3 to TRBJ2-5, with 8 bases matching TRBD2. Germline CDR1 ENHRY, CDR2 SYGVKD. The CDR3 runs to 15 residues. V lost 3 bases to trimming and J lost 4 bases; unmatched junction nucleotides: 7. The CDR3 is CAISDPGLGRETQYF. Here the CDR3 DNA reads TGTGCCATCAGTGATCCGGGACTAGGGCGAGAGACCCAGTACTTC.

The rearrangement joins TRBV9 to TRBJ2-1, with 11 bases aligning to TRBD2. J gave up 12 bases and V 3 bases, and 2 bases lay outside the gene matches. The CDR3 loop spans 12 amino acids. Germline V gives CDR1 SGDLS, CDR2 YYNGEE. The CDR3 loop reads CASSAGLAVQFF. The CDR3 nucleotides read TGTGCCAGCAGCGCGGGACTAGCGGTGCAGTTCTTC. Using reference TRBV9 and TRBJ2-1 for the parts outside the CDR3, the full variable domain is DSGVTQTPKHLITATGQRVTLRCSPRSGDLSVYWYQQSLDQGLQFLIQYYNGEERAKGNILERFSAQQFPDLHSELNLSSLELGDSALYFCASSAGLAVQFFGPGTRLTVL.

V usage is TRBV11-2 and J usage is TRBJ1-5; D call uncertain. The ends were cut back, 1 base at V and 3 bases at J, with 13 bases in the middle. CDR1 and CDR2 from the germline V gene are SGHAT and FQNNGV. This CDR3 has 16 residues. The CDR3 loop is CASSLGLHHNNQPQHF. CDR3 DNA: TGTGCCAGCAGCTTAGGACTCCATCATAACAATCAGCCCCAGCATTTT.